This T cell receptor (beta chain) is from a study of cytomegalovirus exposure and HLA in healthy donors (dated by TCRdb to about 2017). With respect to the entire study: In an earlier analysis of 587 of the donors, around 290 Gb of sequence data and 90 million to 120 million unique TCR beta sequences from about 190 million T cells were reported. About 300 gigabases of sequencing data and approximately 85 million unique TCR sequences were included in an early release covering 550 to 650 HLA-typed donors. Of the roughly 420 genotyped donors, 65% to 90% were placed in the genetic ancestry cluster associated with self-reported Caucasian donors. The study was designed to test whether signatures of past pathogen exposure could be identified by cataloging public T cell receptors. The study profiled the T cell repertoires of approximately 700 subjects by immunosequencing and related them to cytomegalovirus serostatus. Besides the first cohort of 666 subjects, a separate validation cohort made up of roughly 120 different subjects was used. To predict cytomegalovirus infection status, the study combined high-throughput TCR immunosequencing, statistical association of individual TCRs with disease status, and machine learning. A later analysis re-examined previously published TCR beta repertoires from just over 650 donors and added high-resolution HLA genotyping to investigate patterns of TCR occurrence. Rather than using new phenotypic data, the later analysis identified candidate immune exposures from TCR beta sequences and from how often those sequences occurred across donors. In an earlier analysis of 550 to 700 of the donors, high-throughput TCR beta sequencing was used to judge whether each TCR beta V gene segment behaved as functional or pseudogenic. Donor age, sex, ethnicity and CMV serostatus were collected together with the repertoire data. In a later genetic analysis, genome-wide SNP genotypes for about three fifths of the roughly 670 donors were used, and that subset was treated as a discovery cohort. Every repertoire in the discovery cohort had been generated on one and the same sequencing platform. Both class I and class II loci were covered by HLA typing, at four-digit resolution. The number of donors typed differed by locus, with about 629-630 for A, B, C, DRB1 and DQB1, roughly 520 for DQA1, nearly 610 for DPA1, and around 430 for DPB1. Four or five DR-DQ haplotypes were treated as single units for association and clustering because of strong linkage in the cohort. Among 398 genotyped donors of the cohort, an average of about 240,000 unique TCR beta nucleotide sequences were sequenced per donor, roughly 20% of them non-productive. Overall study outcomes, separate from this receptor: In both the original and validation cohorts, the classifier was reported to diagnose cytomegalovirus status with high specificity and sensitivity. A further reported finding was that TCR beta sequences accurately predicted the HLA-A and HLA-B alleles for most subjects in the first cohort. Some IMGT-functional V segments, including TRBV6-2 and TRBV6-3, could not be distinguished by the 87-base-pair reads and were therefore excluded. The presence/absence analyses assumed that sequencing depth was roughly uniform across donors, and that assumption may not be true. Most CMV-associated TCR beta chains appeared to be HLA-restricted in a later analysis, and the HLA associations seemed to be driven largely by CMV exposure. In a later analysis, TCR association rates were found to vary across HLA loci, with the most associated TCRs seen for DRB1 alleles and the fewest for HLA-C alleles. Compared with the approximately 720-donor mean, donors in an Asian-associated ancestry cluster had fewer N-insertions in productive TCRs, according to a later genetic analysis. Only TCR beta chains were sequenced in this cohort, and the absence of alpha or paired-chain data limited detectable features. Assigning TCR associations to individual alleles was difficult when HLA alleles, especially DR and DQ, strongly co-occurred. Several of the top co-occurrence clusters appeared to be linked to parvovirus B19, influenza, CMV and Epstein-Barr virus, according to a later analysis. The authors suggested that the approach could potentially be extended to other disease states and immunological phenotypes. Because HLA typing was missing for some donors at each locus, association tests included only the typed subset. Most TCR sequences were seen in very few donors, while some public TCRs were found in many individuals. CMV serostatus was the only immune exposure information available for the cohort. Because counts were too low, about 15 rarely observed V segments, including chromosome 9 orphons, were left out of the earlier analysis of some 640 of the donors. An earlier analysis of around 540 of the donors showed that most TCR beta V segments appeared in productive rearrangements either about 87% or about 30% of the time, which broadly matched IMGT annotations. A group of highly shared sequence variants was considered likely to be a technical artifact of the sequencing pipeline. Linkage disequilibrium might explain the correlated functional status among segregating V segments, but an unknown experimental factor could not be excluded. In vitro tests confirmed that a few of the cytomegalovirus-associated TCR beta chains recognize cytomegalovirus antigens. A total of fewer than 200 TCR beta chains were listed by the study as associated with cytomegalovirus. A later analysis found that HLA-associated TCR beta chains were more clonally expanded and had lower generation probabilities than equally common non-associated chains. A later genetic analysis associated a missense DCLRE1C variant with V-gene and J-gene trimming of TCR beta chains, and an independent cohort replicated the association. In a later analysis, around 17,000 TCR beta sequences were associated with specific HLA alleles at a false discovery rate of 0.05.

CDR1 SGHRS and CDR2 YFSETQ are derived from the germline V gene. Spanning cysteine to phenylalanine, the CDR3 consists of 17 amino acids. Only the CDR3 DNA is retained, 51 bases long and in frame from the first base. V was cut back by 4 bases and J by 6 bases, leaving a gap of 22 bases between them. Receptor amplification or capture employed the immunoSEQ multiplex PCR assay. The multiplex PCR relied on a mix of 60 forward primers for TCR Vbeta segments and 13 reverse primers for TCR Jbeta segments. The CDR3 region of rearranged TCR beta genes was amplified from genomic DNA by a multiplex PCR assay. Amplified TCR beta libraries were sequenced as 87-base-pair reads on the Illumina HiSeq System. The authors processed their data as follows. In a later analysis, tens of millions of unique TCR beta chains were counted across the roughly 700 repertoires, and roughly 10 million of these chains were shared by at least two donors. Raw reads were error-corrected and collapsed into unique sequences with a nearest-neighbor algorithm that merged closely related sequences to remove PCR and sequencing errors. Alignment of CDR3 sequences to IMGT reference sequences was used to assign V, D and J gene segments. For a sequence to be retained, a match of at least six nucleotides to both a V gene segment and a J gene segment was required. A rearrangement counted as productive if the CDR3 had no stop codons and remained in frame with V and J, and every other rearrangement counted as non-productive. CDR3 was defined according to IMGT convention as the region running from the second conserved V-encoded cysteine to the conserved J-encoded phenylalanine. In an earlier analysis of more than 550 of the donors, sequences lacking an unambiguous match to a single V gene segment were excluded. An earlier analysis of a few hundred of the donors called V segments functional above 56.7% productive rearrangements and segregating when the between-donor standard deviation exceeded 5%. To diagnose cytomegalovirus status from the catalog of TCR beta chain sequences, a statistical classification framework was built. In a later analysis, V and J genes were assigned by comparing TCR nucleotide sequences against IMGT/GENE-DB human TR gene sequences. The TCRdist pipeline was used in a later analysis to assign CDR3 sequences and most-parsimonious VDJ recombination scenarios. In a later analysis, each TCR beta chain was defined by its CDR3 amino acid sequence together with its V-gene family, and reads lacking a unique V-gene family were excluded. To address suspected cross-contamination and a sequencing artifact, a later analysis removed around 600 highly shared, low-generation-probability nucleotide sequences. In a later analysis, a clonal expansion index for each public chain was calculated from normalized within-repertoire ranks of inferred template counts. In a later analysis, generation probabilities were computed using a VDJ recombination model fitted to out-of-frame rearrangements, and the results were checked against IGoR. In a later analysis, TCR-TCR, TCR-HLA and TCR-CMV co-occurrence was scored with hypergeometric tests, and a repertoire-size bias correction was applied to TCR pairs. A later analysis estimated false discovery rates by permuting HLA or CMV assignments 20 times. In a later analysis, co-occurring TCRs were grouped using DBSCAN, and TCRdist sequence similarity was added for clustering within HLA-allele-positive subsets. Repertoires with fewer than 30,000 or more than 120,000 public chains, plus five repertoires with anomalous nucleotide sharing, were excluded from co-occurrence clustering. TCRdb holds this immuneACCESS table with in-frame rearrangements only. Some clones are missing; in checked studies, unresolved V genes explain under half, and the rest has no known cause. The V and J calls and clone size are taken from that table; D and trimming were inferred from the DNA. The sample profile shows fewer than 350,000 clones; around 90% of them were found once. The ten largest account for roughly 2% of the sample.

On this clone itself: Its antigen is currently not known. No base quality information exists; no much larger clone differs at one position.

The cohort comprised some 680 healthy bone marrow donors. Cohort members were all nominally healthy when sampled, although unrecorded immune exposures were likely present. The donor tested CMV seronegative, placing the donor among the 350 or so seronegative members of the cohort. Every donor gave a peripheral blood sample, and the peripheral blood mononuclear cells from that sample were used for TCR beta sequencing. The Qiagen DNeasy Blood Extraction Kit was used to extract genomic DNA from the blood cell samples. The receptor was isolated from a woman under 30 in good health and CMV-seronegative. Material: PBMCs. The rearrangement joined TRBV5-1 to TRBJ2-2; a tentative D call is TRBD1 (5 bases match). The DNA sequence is TGCGCCAGCAGCCATCGCCAGGGTAGTGGGGTTCCCGGGGAGCTGTTTTTT. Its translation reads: CASSHRQGSGVPGELFF.